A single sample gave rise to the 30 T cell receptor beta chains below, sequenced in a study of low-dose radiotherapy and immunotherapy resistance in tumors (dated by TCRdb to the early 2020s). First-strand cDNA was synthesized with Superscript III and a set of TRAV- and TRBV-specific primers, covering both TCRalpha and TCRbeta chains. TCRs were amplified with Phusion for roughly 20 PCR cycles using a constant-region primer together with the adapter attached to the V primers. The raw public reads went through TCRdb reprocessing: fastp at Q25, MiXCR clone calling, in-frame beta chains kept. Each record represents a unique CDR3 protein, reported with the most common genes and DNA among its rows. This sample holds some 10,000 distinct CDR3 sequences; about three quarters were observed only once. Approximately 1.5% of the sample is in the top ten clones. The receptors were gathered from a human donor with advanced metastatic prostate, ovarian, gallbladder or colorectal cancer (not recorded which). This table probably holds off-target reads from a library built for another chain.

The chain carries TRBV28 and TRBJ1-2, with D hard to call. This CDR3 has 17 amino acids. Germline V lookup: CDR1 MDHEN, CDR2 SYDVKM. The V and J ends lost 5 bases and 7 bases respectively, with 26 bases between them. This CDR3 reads CASSPEGLLVGGGGYTF. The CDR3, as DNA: TGTGCCAGCAGTCCGGAGGGATTGCTTGTAGGAGGAGGTGGCTACACCTTC.

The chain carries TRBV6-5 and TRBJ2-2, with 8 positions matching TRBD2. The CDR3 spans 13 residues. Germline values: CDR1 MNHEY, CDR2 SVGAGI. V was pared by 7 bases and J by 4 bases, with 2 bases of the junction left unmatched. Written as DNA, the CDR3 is TGTGCCAGCATGCGGGAGGCCACCGGGGAGCTGTTTTTT. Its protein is CASMREATGELFF.

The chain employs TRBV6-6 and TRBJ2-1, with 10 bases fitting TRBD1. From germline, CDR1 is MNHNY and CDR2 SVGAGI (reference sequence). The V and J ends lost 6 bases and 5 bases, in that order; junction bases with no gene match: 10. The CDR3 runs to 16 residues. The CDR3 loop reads CASSRSTGGADNEQFF. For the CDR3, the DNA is TGTGCCAGCAGCCGGTCGACAGGGGGCGCCGACAATGAGCAGTTCTTC.

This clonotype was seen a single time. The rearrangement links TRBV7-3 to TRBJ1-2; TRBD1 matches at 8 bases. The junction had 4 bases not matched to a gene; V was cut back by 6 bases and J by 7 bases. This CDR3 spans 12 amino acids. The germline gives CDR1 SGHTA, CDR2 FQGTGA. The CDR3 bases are TGTGCCAGCAGACAGGGGGGAGGTGGCTACACCTTC. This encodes CASRQGGGGYTF. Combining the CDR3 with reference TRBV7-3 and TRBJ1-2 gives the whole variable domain GAGVSQTPSNKVTEKGKYVELRCDPISGHTALYWYRQSLGQGPEFLIYFQGTGAADDSGLPNDRFFAVRPEGSVSTLKIQRTERGDSAVYLCASRQGGGGYTFGSGTRLTVV.

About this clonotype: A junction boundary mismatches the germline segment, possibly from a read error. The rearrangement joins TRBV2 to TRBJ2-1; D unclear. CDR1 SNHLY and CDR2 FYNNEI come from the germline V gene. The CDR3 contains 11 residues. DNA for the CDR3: TGTGCCAGCAGCCTCAACAATAAGCAGTTCTTC. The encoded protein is CASSLNNKQFF.

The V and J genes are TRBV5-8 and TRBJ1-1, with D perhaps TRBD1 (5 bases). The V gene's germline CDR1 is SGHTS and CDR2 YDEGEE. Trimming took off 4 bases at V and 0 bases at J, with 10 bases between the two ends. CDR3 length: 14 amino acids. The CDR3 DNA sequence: TGTGCCAGCAGCAAGACAGATATGAACACTGAAGCTTTCTTT. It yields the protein CASSKTDMNTEAFF.

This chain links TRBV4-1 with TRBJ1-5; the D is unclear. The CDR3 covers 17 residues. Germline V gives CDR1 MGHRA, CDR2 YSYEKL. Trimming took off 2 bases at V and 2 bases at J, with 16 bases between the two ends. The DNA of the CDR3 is TGCGCCAGCAGCCAACTAGACTTGGGGTTCGGCAATCAGCCCCAGCATTTT. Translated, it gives CASSQLDLGFGNQPQHF.

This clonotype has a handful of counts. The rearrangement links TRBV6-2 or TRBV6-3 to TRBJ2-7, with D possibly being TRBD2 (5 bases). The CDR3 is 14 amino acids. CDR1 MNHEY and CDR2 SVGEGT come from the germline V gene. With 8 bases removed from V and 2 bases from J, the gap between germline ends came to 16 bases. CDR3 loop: CASFGLLDPYEQYF. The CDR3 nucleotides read TGTGCCAGCTTTGGACTGCTAGATCCCTACGAGCAGTACTTC.

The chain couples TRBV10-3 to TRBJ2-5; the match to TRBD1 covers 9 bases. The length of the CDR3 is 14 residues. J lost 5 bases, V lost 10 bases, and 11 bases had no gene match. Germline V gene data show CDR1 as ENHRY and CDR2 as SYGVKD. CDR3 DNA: TGTGCCACCACGGTACAGGGGGCCGGGGAGACCCAGTACTTC. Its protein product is CATTVQGAGETQYF.

CDR3 bases: TGTGCCAGCAGCCAAGGGTCCCTAGAGACCCAGTACTTC. Translating it yields CASSQGSLETQYF. V usage is TRBV3-1 and J usage is TRBJ2-5; D not certain. The CDR3 extends over 13 amino acids. Trimming removed 1 base at V and 4 bases at J, with 7 bases between. Looked up from germline, CDR1 is LGHDT and CDR2 is YNNKEL (reference sequence).

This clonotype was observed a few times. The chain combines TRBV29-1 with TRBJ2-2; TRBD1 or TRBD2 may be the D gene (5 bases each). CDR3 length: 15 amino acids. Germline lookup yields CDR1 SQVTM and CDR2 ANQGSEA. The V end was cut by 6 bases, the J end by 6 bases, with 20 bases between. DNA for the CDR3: TGCAGCGTGACCGCTGGGGGAATCGAGGCCGGGGAGCTGTTTTTT. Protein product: CSVTAGGIEAGELFF.

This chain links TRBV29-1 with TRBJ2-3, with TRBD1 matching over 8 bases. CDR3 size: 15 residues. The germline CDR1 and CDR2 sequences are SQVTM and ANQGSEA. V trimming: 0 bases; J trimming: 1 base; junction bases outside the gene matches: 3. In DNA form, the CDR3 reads TGCAGCGTTGAAGAAATGGACAGGGGCACAGATACGCAGTATTTT. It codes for CSVEEMDRGTDTQYF.

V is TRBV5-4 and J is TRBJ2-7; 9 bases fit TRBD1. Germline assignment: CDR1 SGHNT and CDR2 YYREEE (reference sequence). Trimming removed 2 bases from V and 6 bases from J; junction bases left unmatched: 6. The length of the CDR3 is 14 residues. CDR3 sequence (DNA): TGTGCCAGCAGCTTACCCGGGACAGGGCTCGAGCAGTACTTC. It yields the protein CASSLPGTGLEQYF.

CDR3 region: CASLPGTRVHNEQFF. DNA for the CDR3: TGTGCCAGCCTTCCCGGGACTAGAGTCCACAATGAGCAGTTCTTC. The chain links TRBV28 to TRBJ2-1; 8 bases fit TRBD2. Per the germline V gene, CDR1 is MDHEN and CDR2 is SYDVKM. The ends lost 8 bases at V and 5 bases at J; junction bases unmatched: 11. The CDR3 contains 15 residues. Full variable domain (rest looked up from reference TRBV28 and TRBJ2-1): DVKVTQSSRYLVKRTGEKVFLECVQDMDHENMFWYRQDPGLGLRLIYFSYDVKMKEKGDIPEGYSVSREKKERFSLILESASTNQTSMYLCASLPGTRVHNEQFFGPGTRLTVL.

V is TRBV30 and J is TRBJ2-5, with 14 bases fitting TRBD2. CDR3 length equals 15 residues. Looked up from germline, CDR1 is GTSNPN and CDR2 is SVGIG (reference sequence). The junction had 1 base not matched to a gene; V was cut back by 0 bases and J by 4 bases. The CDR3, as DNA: TGTGCCTGGAGTGTAGGACTAGCGGGAGGAGAGACCCAGTACTTC. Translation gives CAWSVGLAGGETQYF.

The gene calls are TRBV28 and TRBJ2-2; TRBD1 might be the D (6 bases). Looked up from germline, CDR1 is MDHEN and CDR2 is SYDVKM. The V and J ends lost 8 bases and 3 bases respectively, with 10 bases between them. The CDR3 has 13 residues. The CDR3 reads CASPDRYTGELFF. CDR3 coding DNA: TGTGCCAGCCCTGACAGGTACACCGGGGAGCTGTTTTTT.

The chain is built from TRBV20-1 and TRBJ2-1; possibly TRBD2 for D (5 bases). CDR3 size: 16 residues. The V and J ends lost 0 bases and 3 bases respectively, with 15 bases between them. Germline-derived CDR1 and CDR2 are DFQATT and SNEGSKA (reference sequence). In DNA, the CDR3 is TGCAGTGCTAGAGATCCCGTAGGAGGAGGCTACAATGAGCAGTTCTTC. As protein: CSARDPVGGGYNEQFF.

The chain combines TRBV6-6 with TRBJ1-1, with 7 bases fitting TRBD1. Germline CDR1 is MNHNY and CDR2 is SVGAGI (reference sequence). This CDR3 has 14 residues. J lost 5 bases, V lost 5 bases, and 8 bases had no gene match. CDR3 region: CASSVGGGRTEAFF. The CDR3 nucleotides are TGTGCCAGCAGTGTCGGAGGGGGCAGGACTGAAGCTTTCTTT.

The CDR3 here is CASSQDHNEQFF. CDR3 DNA sequence: TGTGCCAGCAGCCAAGATCACAATGAGCAGTTCTTC. V gene TRBV4-2 combines with J gene TRBJ2-1; unclear D gene. This CDR3 has 12 amino acids. Germline CDR1 LGHNA, CDR2 YNFKEQ. Trimming cost V 0 bases and J 5 bases, with 2 bases left between them.

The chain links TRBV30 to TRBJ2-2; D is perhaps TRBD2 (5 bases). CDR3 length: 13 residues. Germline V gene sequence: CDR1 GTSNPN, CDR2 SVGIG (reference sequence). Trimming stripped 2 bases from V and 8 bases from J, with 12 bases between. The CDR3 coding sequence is TGTGCCTGGAGTTCCCTCCGGGGAGGGGAGCTGTTTTTT. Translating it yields CAWSSLRGGELFF.

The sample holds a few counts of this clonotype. The CDR3 DNA sequence: TGTGCCAGCAGCTCAAGTAGCGGGAGGGCCGTCAATACGCAGTATTTT. It translates to CASSSSSGRAVNTQYF. This chain links TRBV9 with TRBJ2-3; 11 bases match TRBD2. The germline V gene has CDR1 SGDLS and CDR2 YYNGEE. The CDR3 has 16 residues. J gave up 7 bases and V 4 bases, and 11 bases lay outside the gene matches. Combining the CDR3 with reference TRBV9 and TRBJ2-3 gives the whole variable domain DSGVTQTPKHLITATGQRVTLRCSPRSGDLSVYWYQQSLDQGLQFLIQYYNGEERAKGNILERFSAQQFPDLHSELNLSSLELGDSALYFCASSSSSGRAVNTQYFGPGTRLTVL.

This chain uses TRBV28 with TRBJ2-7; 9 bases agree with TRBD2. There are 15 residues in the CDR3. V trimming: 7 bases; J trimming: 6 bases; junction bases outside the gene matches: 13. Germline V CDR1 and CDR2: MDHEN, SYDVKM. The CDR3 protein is CASTARGLAGLEQYF. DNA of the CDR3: TGTGCCAGCACCGCGCGAGGGCTAGCGGGACTCGAGCAGTACTTC.

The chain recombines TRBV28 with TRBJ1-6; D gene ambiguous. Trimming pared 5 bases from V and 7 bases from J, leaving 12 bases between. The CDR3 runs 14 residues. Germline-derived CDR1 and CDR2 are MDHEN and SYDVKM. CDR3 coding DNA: TGTGCCAGCAGTATCCCACTAGGGAATTCACCCCTCCACTTT. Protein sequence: CASSIPLGNSPLHF.

The CDR3 is CASRVRDMPGEQYF. CDR3 sequence (DNA): TGTGCCAGCAGGGTCCGGGACATGCCCGGCGAGCAGTACTTC. The chain recombines TRBV5-4 with TRBJ2-7; D possibly corresponds to TRBD1 (6 bases). The CDR3 extends over 14 amino acids. Trimming took off 5 bases at V and 6 bases at J, with 18 bases between the two ends. The germline V gene encodes CDR1 SGHNT and CDR2 YYREEE (reference sequence).

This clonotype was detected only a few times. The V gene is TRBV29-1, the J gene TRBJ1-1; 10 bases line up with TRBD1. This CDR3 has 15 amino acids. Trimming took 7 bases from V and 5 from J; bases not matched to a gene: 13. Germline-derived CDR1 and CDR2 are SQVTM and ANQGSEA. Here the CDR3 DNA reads TGCAGCGGGCAACCGGGACAGGGGTCGAGAACTGAAGCTTTCTTT. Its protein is CSGQPGQGSRTEAFF. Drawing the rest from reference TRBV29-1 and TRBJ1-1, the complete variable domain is SAVISQKPSRDICQRGTSLTIQCQVDSQVTMMFWYRQQPGQSLTLIATANQGSEATYESGFVIDKFPISRPNLTFSTLTVSNMSPEDSSIYLCSGQPGQGSRTEAFFGQGTRLTVV.

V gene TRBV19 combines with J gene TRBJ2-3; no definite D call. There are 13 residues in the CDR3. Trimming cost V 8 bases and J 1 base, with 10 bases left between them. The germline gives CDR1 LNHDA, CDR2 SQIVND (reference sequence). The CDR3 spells CASHQRGTDTQYF. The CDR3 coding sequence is TGTGCCAGTCACCAACGGGGCACAGATACGCAGTATTTT.

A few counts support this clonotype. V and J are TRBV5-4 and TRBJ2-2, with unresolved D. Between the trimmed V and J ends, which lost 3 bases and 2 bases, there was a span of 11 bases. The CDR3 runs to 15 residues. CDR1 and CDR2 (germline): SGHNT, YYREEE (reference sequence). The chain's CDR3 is CASSWSSANTGELFF. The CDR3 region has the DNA TGTGCCAGCAGCTGGTCAAGCGCAAACACCGGGGAGCTGTTTTTT.

CDR3 in amino acids: CASSIQGSAYGYTF. As DNA, the CDR3 is TGTGCCAGCAGTATACAGGGCTCCGCCTATGGCTACACCTTC. The chain carries TRBV28 and TRBJ1-2, with TRBD1 as a possible D gene (6 bases). V lost 5 bases to trimming and J lost 4 bases, with 14 bases between them. CDR1 and CDR2 (germline): MDHEN, SYDVKM. The CDR3 contains 14 residues.

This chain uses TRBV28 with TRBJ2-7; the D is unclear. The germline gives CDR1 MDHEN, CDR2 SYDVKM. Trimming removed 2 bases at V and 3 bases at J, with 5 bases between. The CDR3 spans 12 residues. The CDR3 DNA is TGTGCCAGCAGTTTACTGAACTACGAGCAGTACTTC. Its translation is CASSLLNYEQYF.

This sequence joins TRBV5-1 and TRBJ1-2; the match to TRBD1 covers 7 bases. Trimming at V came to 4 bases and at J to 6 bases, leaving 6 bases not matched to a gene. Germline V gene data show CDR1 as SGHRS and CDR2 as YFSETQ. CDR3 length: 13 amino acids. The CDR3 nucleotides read TGCGCCAGCAGCACCGGGACAGAGGATGGCTACACCTTC. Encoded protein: CASSTGTEDGYTF.